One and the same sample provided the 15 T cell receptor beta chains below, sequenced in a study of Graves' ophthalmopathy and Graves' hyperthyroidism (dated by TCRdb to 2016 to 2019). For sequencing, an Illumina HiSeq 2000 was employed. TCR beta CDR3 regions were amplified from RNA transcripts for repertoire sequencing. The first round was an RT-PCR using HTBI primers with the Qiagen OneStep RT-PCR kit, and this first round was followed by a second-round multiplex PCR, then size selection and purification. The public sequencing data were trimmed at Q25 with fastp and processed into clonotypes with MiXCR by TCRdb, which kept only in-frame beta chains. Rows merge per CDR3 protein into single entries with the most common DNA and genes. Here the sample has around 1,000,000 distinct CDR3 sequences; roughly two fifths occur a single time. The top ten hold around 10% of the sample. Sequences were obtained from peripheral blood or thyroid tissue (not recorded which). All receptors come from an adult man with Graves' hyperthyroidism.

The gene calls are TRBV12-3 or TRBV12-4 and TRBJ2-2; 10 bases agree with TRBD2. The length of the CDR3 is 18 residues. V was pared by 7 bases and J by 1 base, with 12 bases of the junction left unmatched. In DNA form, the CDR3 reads TGTGCCAGCACCCTATTCCTAGCGGGAGTGGTGAACACCGGGGAGCTGTTTTTT. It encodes CASTLFLAGVVNTGELFF.

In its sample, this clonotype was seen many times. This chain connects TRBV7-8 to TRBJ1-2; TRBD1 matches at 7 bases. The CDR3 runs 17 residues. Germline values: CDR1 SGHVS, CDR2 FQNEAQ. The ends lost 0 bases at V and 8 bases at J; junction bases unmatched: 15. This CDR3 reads CASSLARGGQIPMGYTF. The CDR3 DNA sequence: TGTGCCAGCAGCTTAGCCAGAGGGGGACAGATCCCTATGGGCTACACCTTC.

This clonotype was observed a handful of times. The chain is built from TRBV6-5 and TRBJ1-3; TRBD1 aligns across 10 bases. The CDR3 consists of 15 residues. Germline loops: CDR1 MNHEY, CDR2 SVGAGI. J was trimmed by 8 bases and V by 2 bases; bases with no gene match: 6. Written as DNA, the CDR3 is TGTGCCAGCAGTTACACCGGGACAGGGGCGGACACCATATATTTT. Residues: CASSYTGTGADTIYF.

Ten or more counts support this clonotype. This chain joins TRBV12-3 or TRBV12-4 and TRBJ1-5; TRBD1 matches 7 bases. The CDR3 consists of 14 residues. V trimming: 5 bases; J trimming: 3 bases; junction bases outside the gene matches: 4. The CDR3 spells CASSVGQTNQPQHF. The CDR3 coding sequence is TGTGCCAGCAGTGTGGGACAGACCAATCAGCCCCAGCATTTT.

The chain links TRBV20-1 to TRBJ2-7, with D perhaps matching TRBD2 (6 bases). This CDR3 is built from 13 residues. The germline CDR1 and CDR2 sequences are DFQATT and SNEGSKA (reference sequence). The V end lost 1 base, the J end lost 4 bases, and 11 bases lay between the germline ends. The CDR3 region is CSARAGSIYEQYF. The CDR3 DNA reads TGCAGTGCTAGAGCCGGGAGTATATACGAGCAGTACTTC.

CDR3 protein: CSVGRVYEKLFF. The CDR3, as DNA: TGCAGCGTCGGCAGGGTCTACGAAAAACTGTTTTTT. This sequence joins TRBV29-1 and TRBJ1-4; a weak D match, TRBD1 (5 bases). The V gene lost 6 bases and the J gene lost 8 bases, with 13 bases spanning the gap. The length of the CDR3 is 12 residues. CDR1 and CDR2 (germline): SQVTM, ANQGSEA. The full variable domain, with the rest looked up from reference TRBV29-1 and TRBJ1-4, is SAVISQKPSRDICQRGTSLTIQCQVDSQVTMMFWYRQQPGQSLTLIATANQGSEATYESGFVIDKFPISRPNLTFSTLTVSNMSPEDSSIYLCSVGRVYEKLFFGSGTQLSVL.

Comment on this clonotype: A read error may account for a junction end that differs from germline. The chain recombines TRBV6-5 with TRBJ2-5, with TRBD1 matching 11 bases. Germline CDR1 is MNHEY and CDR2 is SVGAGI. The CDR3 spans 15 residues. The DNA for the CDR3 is TGTGCCATCAGTCCTATGGGGACAGGGGGAGAGACCCAGTACTTC. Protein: CAISPMGTGGETQYF.

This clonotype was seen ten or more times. CDR3 DNA sequence: TGCAGTGCTAGAGGGGCGGGACAGGACTATCAGCCCCAGCATTTT. This translates into CSARGAGQDYQPQHF. The rearrangement uses TRBV20-1 and TRBJ1-5, with 8 bases matching TRBD1. The CDR3 totals 15 residues. The V gene end was trimmed by 1 base and the J gene end by 5 bases; junction bases not matched to a gene: 7. Germline loops: CDR1 DFQATT, CDR2 SNEGSKA (reference sequence).

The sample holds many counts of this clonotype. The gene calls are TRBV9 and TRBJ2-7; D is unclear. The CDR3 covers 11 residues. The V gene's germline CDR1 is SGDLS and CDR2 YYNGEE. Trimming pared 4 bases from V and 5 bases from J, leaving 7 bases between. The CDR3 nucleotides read TGTGCCAGCAGCCCCAGTCACGAGCAGTACTTC. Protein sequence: CASSPSHEQYF.

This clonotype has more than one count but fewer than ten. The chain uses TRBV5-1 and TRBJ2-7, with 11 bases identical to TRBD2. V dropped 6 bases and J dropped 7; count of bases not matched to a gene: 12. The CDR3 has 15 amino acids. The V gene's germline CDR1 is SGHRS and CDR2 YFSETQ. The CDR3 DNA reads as TGCGCCAGCAAATCAACTAGCGGGGGATTGTTTGAGCAGTACTTC. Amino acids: CASKSTSGGLFEQYF.

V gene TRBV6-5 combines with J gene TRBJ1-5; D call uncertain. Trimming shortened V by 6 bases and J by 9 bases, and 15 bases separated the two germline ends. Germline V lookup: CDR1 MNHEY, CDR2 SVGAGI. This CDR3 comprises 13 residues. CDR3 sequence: CASSRDRTLPQHF. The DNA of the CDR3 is TGTGCCAGCAGCCGGGATCGCACGTTGCCCCAGCATTTT.

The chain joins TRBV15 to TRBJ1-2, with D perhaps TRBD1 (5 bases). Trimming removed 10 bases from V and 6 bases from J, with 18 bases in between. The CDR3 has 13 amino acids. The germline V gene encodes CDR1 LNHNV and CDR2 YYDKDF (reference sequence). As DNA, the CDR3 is TGTGCCAGCAGTCTGGGCAGGGTTCATGGCTACACCTTC. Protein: CASSLGRVHGYTF.

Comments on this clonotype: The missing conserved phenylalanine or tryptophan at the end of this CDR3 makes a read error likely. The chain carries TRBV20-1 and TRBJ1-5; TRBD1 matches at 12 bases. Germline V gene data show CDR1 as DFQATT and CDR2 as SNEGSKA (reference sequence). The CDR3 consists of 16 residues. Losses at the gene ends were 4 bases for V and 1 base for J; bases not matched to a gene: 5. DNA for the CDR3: TGCAGTGCTAACCGGGACAGGGGGCGAAGCAATCAGCCCCAGCATTCA. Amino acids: CSANRDRGRSNQPQHS.

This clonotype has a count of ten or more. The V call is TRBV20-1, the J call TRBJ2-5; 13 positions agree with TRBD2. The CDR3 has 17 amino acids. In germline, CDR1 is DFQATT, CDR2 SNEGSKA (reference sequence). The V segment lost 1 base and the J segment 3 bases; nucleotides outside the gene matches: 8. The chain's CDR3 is CSARVNLGTSGKETQYF. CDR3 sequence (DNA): TGCAGTGCTAGAGTTAATCTCGGGACTAGCGGGAAAGAGACCCAGTACTTC.

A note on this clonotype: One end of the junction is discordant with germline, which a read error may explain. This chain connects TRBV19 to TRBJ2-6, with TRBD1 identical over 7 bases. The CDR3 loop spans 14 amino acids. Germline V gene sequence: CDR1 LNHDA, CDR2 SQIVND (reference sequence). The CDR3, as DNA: TGTGCCAGTAGTATATTTACAGGGGCCCACGTCCTGACTTTC. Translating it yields CASSIFTGAHVLTF. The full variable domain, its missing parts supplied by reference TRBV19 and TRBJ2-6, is DGGITQSPKYLFRKEGQNVTLSCEQNLNHDAMYWYRQDPGQGLRLIYYSQIVNDFQKGDIAEGYSVSREKKESFPLTVTSAQKNPTAFYLCASSIFTGAHVLTFGAGSRLTVL.